Presented here are 15 T cell receptor beta chains from one specimen sequenced in a study of Ad26.COV2.S vaccination and SARS-CoV-2 variants. Treatment reported: roughly 19 received Ad26.COV2.S at low or high dose, single or two shots; about 5 received placebo; per-sample allocation not given. On day 63 after the first injection, vaccine and placebo recipients gave samples. The protocol was immunoSEQ multiplex PCR, while the TCRdb copy is restricted to in-frame clones and leaves out a portion. The sample holds about 350,000 clones, roughly 89% seen once. This material consisted of peripheral blood, taken in a trial of Ad26.COV2.S vaccine versus placebo. These receptors were taken from a person aged 18-65 years who received the Ad26.COV2.S COVID-19 vaccine or a placebo.

The chain joins TRBV7-9 to TRBJ2-1; D is perhaps TRBD1 or TRBD2 (5 bases each). The V end was cut by 5 bases, the J end by 5 bases, with 19 bases between. Germline lookup yields CDR1 SEHNR and CDR2 FQNEAQ (reference sequence). CDR3 length: 16 residues. The CDR3 coding sequence is TGTGCCAGCAGCCCGGTGGGGGTATTACCCGACAATGAGCAGTTCTTC. The encoded protein is CASSPVGVLPDNEQFF.

The V gene is TRBV9, the J gene TRBJ2-5; 8 bases map to TRBD2. CDR1 and CDR2 from the germline V gene are SGDLS and YYNGEE. The CDR3 covers 15 residues. V was clipped by 4 bases and J by 4 bases; unmatched bases: 9. CDR3 sequence (DNA): TGTGCCAGCAGCCAATCAACCCGGGGGGGAGAGACCCAGTACTTC. It is translated as CASSQSTRGGETQYF.

The chain combines TRBV19 with TRBJ1-2; D is unresolved. V lost 5 bases, J lost 0 bases, and 13 bases lay in between. Germline V gene data show CDR1 as LNHDA and CDR2 as SQIVND (reference sequence). The CDR3 runs to 15 residues. The CDR3 DNA sequence: TGTGCCAGTAGTGCGGCTCGACACGCTAACTATGGCTACACCTTC. Translating gives CASSAARHANYGYTF. The variable domain in full, completed from reference TRBV19 and TRBJ1-2, reads DGGITQSPKYLFRKEGQNVTLSCEQNLNHDAMYWYRQDPGQGLRLIYYSQIVNDFQKGDIAEGYSVSREKKESFPLTVTSAQKNPTAFYLCASSAARHANYGYTFGSGTRLTVV.

The chain employs TRBV6-5 and TRBJ2-3; tentatively, D is TRBD1 or TRBD2 (5 bases each). The germline gives CDR1 MNHEY, CDR2 SVGAGI. V lost 0 bases to trimming and J lost 10 bases, with 11 bases between them. The CDR3 covers 13 residues. The CDR3 nucleotides read TGTGCCAGCAGTTACTCTGGGGGATCGTCGCAGTATTTT. This encodes CASSYSGGSSQYF.

The chain is built from TRBV4-1 and TRBJ1-2; D is perhaps TRBD1 (6 bases). This CDR3 has 16 residues. From germline, CDR1 is MGHRA and CDR2 YSYEKL. V was shortened by 5 bases and J by 2 bases, with 18 bases between the two germline ends. The CDR3 spells CASSLTETGSNYGYTF. In nucleotides, the CDR3 is TGCGCCAGCAGCTTAACGGAAACAGGGAGCAACTATGGCTACACCTTC.

The chain combines TRBV5-4 with TRBJ2-2, with D possibly being TRBD1 (5 bases). The CDR3 runs 15 residues. Looked up from germline, CDR1 is SGHNT and CDR2 is YYREEE (reference sequence). The ends were cut back, 1 base at V and 1 base at J, with 8 bases in the middle. The CDR3: CASSLKGLNTGELFF. For the CDR3, the DNA is TGTGCCAGCAGCTTGAAGGGGCTGAACACCGGGGAGCTGTTTTTT.

The chain has TRBV5-1 and TRBJ2-3; 9 bases match TRBD2. V dropped 0 bases and J dropped 4; count of bases not matched to a gene: 12. This CDR3 is 18 amino acids long. CDR1 and CDR2 from the germline V gene are SGHRS and YFSETQ. This CDR3 is CASSLEGASGADADTQYF. DNA for the CDR3: TGCGCCAGCAGCTTGGAGGGGGCTAGCGGGGCGGACGCAGATACGCAGTATTTT.

J is TRBJ2-7 and V is TRBV19; weak D call: TRBD1 (5 bases). The CDR3 extends over 15 amino acids. V was shortened by 4 bases and J by 6 bases, with 19 bases between the two germline ends. The germline gives CDR1 LNHDA, CDR2 SQIVND (reference sequence). The CDR3 nucleotides read TGTGCCAGTAGTAAGGGCCCAGGGCAGGGTCTCGAGCAGTACTTC. As protein: CASSKGPGQGLEQYF. Variable domain in full (rest from reference TRBV19 and TRBJ2-7): DGGITQSPKYLFRKEGQNVTLSCEQNLNHDAMYWYRQDPGQGLRLIYYSQIVNDFQKGDIAEGYSVSREKKESFPLTVTSAQKNPTAFYLCASSKGPGQGLEQYFGPGTRLTVT.

This clone was recorded only once. The V and J genes are TRBV19 and TRBJ2-2; 7 nucleotides align to TRBD1. The CDR3 loop spans 14 amino acids. CDR1 LNHDA and CDR2 SQIVND come from the germline V gene (reference sequence). V gave up 10 bases and J gave up 0 bases; unmatched junction bases: 5. The chain's CDR3 is CATRTGSNTGELFF. The CDR3 DNA follows: TGTGCCACAAGGACAGGATCGAACACCGGGGAGCTGTTTTTT.

The chain carries TRBV10-1 and TRBJ2-5; TRBD1 matches 8 bases. With V trimmed by 4 bases and J by 4 bases, 5 bases remained unmatched. Germline CDR1 and CDR2: WNHNN and SYGVQD (reference sequence). This CDR3 has 14 amino acids. DNA for the CDR3: TGCGCCAGCAGTGCCTCCGGGACAGGAGAGACCCAGTACTTC. This translates into CASSASGTGETQYF.

This chain uses TRBV5-1 with TRBJ2-5, with 7 bases lining up with TRBD2. Germline V gives CDR1 SGHRS, CDR2 YFSETQ. CDR3 size: 15 residues. The J segment lost 5 bases and the V segment lost 0 bases, leaving 7 bases of the junction unmatched. CDR3 loop: CASSLGGSLRETQYF. The CDR3, as DNA: TGCGCCAGCAGCTTGGGCGGGAGTCTGCGGGAGACCCAGTACTTC.

The chain couples TRBV24-1 to TRBJ2-1; D gene ambiguous. The CDR3 is made up of 13 amino acids. Germline loops: CDR1 KGHDR, CDR2 SFDVKD. The germline V and J ends were trimmed by 4 bases and 6 bases, with 9 bases remaining between them. The CDR3 sequence is CATSEHTGNEQFF. In DNA, the CDR3 is TGTGCCACCAGTGAACACACTGGCAATGAGCAGTTCTTC.

The chain joins TRBV27 to TRBJ2-1; 8 nucleotides line up with TRBD1. CDR1 is MNHEY and CDR2 is SMNVEV in the germline V gene (reference sequence). After removal of 3 bases from V and 7 bases from J, the junction contained 8 bases not matched to a gene. This CDR3 comprises 15 residues. CDR3 loop: CASSLLGQGWNEQFF. The CDR3 nucleotides read TGTGCCAGCAGTTTGCTCGGACAGGGCTGGAATGAGCAGTTCTTC.

The genes are TRBV5-4 and TRBJ1-1; no reliable D call. This CDR3 is 14 amino acids long. Germline CDR1 reads SGHNT; CDR2 reads YYREEE (reference sequence). The V end was cut by 2 bases, the J end by 0 bases, with 8 bases between. DNA for the CDR3: TGTGCCAGCAGCTTAAGATATTTGAACACTGAAGCTTTCTTT. It specifies CASSLRYLNTEAFF.

The chain recombines TRBV6-2 or TRBV6-3 with TRBJ2-5; D is possibly TRBD2 (6 bases). The CDR3 loop spans 14 amino acids. Per the germline V gene, CDR1 is MNHEY and CDR2 is SVGEGT. Trimming stripped 6 bases from V and 6 bases from J, with 17 bases between. CDR3 amino acids: CASSDPGLGKTQYF. CDR3 DNA: TGTGCCAGCAGCGATCCGGGACTCGGGAAGACCCAGTACTTC.